This T cell receptor beta chain derives from a study of cytomegalovirus exposure and HLA in healthy donors. Study-level points and caveats: Common viral pathogens (according to a later analysis) appeared linked to several of the most significant clusters. An analysis that came later showed most CMV-associated TCR beta chains appearing HLA-restricted. An analysis was carried out later, and it reportedly showed fewer N-insertions in an Asian-associated ancestry cluster than the approximately 670-donor mean.

Points on this clone: Its specificity is not known.

The primer mix had 60 Vbeta and 13 Jbeta primers. The data were produced by immunoSEQ multiplex PCR, yet TCRdb's version contains in-frame clones alone and is incomplete. The sample has fewer than 150,000 clones; roughly four fifths are singletons. Sequences were obtained from PBMCs. The TCR originated in a woman aged 45 to 65 in good health and CMV-seronegative.

Written as DNA, the CDR3 is TGTGCCACCAGCAGAGTTACGCCGAGGAGCAATCAGCCCCAGCATTTT. Its translation is CATSRVTPRSNQPQHF. V is TRBV15 and J is TRBJ1-5; D is ambiguous. Per germline, CDR1 LNHNV and CDR2 YYDKDF (reference sequence). V lost 1 base and J 1 base, leaving 11 bases between the germline ends. The CDR3 loop spans 16 amino acids. Complete variable domain (other parts from reference TRBV15 and TRBJ1-5): DAMVIQNPRYQVTQFGKPVTLSCSQTLNHNVMYWYQQKSSQAPKLLFHYYDKDFNNEADTPDNFQSRRPNTSFCFLDIRSPGLGDTAMYLCATSRVTPRSNQPQHFGDGTRLSIL.